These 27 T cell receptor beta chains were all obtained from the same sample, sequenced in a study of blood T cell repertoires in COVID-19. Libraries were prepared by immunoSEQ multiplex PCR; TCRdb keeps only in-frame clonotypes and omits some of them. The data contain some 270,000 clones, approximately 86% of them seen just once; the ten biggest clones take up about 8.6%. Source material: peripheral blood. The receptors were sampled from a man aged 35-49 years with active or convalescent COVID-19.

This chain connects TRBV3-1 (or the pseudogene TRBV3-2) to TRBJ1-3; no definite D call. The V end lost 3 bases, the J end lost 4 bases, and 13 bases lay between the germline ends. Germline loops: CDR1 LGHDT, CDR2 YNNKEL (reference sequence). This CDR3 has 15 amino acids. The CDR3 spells CASSQSSLGGNTIYF. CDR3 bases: TGTGCCAGCAGCCAGAGCTCGCTAGGCGGAAACACCATATATTTT.

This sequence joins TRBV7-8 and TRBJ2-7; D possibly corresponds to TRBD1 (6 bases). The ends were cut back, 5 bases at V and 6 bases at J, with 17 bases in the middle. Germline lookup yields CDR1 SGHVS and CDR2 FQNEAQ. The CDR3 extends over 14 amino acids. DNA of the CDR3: TGTGCCAGCAGCCAGGTCAGGGGTCGTTCCGAGCAGTACTTC. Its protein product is CASSQVRGRSEQYF.

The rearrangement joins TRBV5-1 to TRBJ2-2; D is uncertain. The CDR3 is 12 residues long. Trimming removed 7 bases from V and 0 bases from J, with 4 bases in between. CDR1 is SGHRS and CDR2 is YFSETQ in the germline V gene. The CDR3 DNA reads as TGCGCCAGCGCGTCGAACACCGGGGAGCTGTTTTTT. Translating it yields CASASNTGELFF.

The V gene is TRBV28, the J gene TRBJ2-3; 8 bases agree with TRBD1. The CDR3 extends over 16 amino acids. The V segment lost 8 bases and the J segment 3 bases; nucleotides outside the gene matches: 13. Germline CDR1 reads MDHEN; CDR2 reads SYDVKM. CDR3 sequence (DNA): TGTGCCAGCTCTCCGCGGAACAGGGGGTGGACAGATACGCAGTATTTT. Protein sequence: CASSPRNRGWTDTQYF.

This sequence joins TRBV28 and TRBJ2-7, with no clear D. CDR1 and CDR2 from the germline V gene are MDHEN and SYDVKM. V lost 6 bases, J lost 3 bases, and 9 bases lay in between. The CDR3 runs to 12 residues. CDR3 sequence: CASSLPGYEQYF. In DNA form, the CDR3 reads TGTGCCAGCAGCCTCCCCGGCTACGAGCAGTACTTC.

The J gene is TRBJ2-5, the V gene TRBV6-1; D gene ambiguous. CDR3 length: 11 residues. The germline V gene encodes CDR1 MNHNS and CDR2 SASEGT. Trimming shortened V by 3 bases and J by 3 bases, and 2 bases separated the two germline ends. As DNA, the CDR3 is TGTGCCAGCAGTGACGAAGAGACCCAGTACTTC. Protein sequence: CASSDEETQYF.

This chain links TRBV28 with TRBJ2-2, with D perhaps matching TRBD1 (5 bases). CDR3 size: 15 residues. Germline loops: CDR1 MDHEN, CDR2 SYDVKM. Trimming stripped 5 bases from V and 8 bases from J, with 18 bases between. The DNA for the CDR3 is TGTGCCAGCAGTGCTTCAGGGTTTTATGCTGGGGAGCTGTTTTTT. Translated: CASSASGFYAGELFF.

CDR3 sequence: CASWGGSGNTIYF. The CDR3 bases are TGTGCCAGCTGGGGGGGATCCGGAAACACCATATATTTT. The chain is built from TRBV9 and TRBJ1-3; D is perhaps TRBD1 (5 bases). The CDR3 has 13 residues. V was trimmed by 7 bases and J by 4 bases, leaving 12 bases between them. The germline V gene encodes CDR1 SGDLS and CDR2 YYNGEE.

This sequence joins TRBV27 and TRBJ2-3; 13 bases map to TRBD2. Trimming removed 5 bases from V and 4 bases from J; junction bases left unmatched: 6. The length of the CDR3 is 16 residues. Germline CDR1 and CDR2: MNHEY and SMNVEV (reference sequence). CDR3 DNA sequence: TGTGCCAGCAGTCCGCGACTAGCGGGAGGCCCAGATACGCAGTATTTT. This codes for CASSPRLAGGPDTQYF.

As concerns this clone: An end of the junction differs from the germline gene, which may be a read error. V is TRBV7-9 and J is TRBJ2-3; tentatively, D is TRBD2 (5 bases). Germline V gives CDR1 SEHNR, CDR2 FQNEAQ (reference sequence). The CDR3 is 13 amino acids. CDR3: CASLDGNTDTRYF. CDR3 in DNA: TGTGCCAGCTTAGACGGGAACACAGATACGCGGTATTTT.

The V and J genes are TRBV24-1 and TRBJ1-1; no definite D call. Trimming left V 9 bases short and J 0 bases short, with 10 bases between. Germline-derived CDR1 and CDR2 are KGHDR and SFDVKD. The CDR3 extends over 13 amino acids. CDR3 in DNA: TGTGCCACCGCGAGCCTCATGAACACTGAAGCTTTCTTT. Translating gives CATASLMNTEAFF.

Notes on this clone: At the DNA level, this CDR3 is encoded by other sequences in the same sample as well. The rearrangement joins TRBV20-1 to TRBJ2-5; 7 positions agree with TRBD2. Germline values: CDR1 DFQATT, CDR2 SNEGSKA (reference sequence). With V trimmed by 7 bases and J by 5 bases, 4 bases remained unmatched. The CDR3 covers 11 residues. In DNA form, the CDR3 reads TGCAGTGGACGTAGCGGGGAGACCCAGTACTTC. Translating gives CSGRSGETQYF.

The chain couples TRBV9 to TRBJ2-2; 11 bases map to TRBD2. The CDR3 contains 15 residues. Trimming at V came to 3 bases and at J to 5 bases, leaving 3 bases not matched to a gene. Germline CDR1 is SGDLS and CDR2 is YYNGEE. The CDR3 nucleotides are TGTGCCAGCAGCGAGGGACTAGCGGATACCGGGGAGCTGTTTTTT. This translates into CASSEGLADTGELFF.

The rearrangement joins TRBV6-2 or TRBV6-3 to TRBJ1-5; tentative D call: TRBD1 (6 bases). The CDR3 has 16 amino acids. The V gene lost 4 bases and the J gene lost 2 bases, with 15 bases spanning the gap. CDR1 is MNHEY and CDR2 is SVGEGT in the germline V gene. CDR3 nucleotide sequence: TGTGCCAGCAGTTGGGCAGGGGTTGATGGCAATCAGCCCCAGCATTTT. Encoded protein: CASSWAGVDGNQPQHF.

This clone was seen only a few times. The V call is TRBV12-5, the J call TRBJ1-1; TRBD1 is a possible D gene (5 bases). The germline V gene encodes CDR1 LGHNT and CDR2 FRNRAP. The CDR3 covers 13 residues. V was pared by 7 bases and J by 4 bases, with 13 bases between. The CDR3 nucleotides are TGTGCTAGTGACCAGGAAAGGGGCACTGAAGCTTTCTTT. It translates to CASDQERGTEAFF.

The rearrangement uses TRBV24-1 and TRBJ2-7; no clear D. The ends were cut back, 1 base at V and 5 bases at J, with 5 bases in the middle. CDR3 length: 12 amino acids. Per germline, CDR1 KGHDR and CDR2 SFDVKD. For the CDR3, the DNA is TGTGCCACCAGTGATTTTACGGACGAGCAGTACTTC. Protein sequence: CATSDFTDEQYF.

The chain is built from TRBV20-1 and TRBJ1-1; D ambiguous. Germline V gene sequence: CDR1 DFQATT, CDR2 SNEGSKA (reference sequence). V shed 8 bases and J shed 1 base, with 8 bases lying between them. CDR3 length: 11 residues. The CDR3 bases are TGCAGTTGTTCAGAGAACACTGAAGCTTTCTTT. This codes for CSCSENTEAFF.

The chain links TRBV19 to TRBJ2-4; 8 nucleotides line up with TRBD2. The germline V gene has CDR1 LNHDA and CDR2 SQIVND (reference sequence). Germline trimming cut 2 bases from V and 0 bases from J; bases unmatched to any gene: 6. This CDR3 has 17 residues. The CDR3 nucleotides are TGTGCCAGTAGTATAAGGGTGGCGGGGGGAGCCAAAAACATTCAGTACTTC. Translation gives CASSIRVAGGAKNIQYF.

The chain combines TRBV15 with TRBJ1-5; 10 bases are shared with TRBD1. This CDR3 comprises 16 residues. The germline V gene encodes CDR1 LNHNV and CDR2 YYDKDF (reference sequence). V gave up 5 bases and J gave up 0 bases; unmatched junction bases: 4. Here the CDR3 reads CATSVGTGDSNQPQHF. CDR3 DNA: TGTGCCACCAGCGTCGGGACAGGGGATAGCAATCAGCCCCAGCATTTT.

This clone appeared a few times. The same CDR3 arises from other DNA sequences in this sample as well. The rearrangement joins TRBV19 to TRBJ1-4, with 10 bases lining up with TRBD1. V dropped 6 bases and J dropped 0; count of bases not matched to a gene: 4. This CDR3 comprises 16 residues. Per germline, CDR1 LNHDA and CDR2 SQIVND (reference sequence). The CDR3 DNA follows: TGTGCCAGTAGCCCCGGGACAGGGGCAACTAATGAAAAACTGTTTTTT. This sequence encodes CASSPGTGATNEKLFF.

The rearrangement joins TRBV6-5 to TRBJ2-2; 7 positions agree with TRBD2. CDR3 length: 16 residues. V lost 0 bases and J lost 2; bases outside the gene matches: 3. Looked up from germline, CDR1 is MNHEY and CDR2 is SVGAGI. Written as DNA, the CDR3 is TGTGCCAGCAGTTACTCTCCTAGCGGCAACACCGGGGAGCTGTTTTTT. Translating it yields CASSYSPSGNTGELFF.

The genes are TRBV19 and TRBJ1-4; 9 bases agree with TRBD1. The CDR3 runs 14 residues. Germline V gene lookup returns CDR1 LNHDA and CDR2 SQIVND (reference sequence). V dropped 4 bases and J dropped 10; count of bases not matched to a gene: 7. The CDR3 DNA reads TGTGCCAGTAGTACGGGACAGGGTCGGGTAAAACTGTTTTTT. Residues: CASSTGQGRVKLFF.

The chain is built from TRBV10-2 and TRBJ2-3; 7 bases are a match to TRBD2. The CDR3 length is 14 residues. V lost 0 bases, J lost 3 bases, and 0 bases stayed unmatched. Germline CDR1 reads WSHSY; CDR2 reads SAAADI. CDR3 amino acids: CASSESGRTDTQYF. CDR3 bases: TGCGCCAGCAGTGAGTCCGGGAGGACAGATACGCAGTATTTT.

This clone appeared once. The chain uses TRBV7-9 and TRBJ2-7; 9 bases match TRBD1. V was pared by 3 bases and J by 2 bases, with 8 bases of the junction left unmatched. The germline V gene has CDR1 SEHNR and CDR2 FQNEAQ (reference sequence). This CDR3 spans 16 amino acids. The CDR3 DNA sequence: TGTGCCAGCAGCTTCATACAGGGGGCAAGTACCTACGAGCAGTACTTC. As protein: CASSFIQGASTYEQYF.

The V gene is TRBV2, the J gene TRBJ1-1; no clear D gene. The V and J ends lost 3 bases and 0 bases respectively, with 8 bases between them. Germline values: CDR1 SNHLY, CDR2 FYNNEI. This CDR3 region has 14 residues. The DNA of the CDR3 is TGTGCCAGCAGTGAGAGGCCTATGAACACTGAAGCTTTCTTT. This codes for CASSERPMNTEAFF.

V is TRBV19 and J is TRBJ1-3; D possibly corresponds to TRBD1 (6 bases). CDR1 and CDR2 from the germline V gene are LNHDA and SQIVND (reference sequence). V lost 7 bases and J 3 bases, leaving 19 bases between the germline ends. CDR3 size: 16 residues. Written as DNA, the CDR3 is TGTGCCAGTACCTCCCGAGGGGGGGTTAGTGGAAACACCATATATTTT. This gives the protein CASTSRGGVSGNTIYF.

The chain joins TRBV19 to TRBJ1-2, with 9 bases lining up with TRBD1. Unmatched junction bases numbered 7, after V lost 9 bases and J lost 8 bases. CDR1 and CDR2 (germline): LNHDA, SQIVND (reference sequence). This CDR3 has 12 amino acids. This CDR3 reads CASLQGAGGYTF. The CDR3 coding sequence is TGTGCCAGCCTACAGGGGGCTGGCGGCTACACCTTC.